This T cell receptor (beta chain) emerged from a study of brain T cells in children with intractable seizures. Produced via immunoSEQ multiplex PCR; TCRdb's table is partial and in-frame only. The profile shows fewer than 80,000 clones, about 96% of them singletons. The sequenced cases were selected for having the highest brain T cell transcript signatures. Sequences were derived from peripheral blood, sampled at surgery. The clonotype was recovered from a boy younger than two with focal cortical dysplasia and intractable seizures.

CDR3 bases: TGTGCCAGCAGCTTCTTGGACAGGGGAGGCAATCAGCCCCAGCATTTT. Translated: CASSFLDRGGNQPQHF. This chain joins TRBV7-2 and TRBJ1-5, with 9 nucleotides matching TRBD1. Per germline, CDR1 SGHTA and CDR2 FQGNSA. The CDR3 runs 16 residues. V dropped 3 bases and J dropped 2; count of bases not matched to a gene: 5.